A single sample gave rise to the 7 T cell receptor beta chains below, sequenced in a study of PD-L1 blockade in urothelial cancer. Some clones are missing from TCRdb's copy, which holds only in-frame ones; the method was immunoSEQ multiplex PCR. The table shows 35,000 to 45,000 clones, with about 90% occurring only once. Time point denoted: peripheral blood 6 weeks after treatment start. Here the sequenced sample was PBMCs, taken around atezolizumab (anti-PD-L1) treatment. The source of these receptors is a man aged 65-85 years with urothelial cancer.

The CDR3 protein is CASSIRLAGRTDTQYF. The CDR3 DNA reads TGTGCCAGTAGTATCAGACTAGCGGGGCGGACAGATACGCAGTATTTT. The chain employs TRBV19 and TRBJ2-3, with 11 positions matching TRBD2. J lost 3 bases, V lost 3 bases, and 5 bases had no gene match. The CDR3 totals 16 residues. Germline V lookup: CDR1 LNHDA, CDR2 SQIVND (reference sequence).

This chain connects TRBV6-4 to TRBJ2-3; 8 bases line up with TRBD1. The CDR3 has 13 amino acids. The germline V gene has CDR1 MRHNA and CDR2 SNTAGT. V shed 4 bases, J shed 6 bases, and the junction held 3 bases outside the gene matches. CDR3 in DNA: TGTGCCAGCAGTGGTCAGGGGGCGGATACGCAGTATTTT. Translated, it gives CASSGQGADTQYF.

CDR3 protein: CAWSGVGQSQPQHF. CDR3 nucleotides: TGTGCCTGGAGTGGTGTGGGACAGAGCCAGCCCCAGCATTTT. The V call is TRBV30, the J call TRBJ1-5, with 7 bases fitting TRBD1. This CDR3 is built from 14 residues. Germline CDR1 and CDR2: GTSNPN and SVGIG (reference sequence). The junction had 7 bases not matched to a gene; V was cut back by 1 base and J by 7 bases.

The gene calls are TRBV11-2 and TRBJ1-3, with a possible D match to TRBD1 (5 bases). Trimming pared 5 bases from V and 0 bases from J, leaving 11 bases between. The germline V gene encodes CDR1 SGHAT and CDR2 FQNNGV. The CDR3 has 15 residues. CDR3 protein: CASSLQEYSGNTIYF. The CDR3 DNA sequence: TGTGCCAGCAGCCTACAGGAATACTCTGGAAACACCATATATTTT.

In this sample, this clone turned up a few times. The sample carries other DNA sequences with the same CDR3. The CDR3 loop reads CASSYGTGVYEQYF. For the CDR3, the DNA is TGTGCCAGTAGCTACGGGACAGGGGTCTACGAGCAGTACTTC. V and J are TRBV19 and TRBJ2-7, with 10 nucleotides matching TRBD1. The J segment lost 3 bases and the V segment lost 6 bases, leaving 5 bases of the junction unmatched. Germline CDR1 reads LNHDA; CDR2 reads SQIVND (reference sequence). CDR3 length: 14 amino acids.

The chain recombines TRBV19 with TRBJ2-3; TRBD2 matches 10 bases. The V segment lost 5 bases and the J segment 4 bases; nucleotides outside the gene matches: 6. Germline-derived CDR1 and CDR2 are LNHDA and SQIVND (reference sequence). CDR3 length equals 15 residues. In DNA form, the CDR3 reads TGTGCCAGTAGTGGGCTAGCGGGAGTCTCAGATACGCAGTATTTT. It translates to CASSGLAGVSDTQYF.

V and J are TRBV25-1 and TRBJ1-3; perhaps TRBD1 as D (6 bases). Trimming left V 6 bases short and J 7 bases short, with 19 bases between. There are 15 residues in the CDR3. Germline V lookup: CDR1 MGHDK, CDR2 SYGVNS. CDR3 in DNA: TGTGCCAGCAGCCTACAGGGCGCGGGCAGGAACACCATATATTTT. Translated: CASSLQGAGRNTIYF.